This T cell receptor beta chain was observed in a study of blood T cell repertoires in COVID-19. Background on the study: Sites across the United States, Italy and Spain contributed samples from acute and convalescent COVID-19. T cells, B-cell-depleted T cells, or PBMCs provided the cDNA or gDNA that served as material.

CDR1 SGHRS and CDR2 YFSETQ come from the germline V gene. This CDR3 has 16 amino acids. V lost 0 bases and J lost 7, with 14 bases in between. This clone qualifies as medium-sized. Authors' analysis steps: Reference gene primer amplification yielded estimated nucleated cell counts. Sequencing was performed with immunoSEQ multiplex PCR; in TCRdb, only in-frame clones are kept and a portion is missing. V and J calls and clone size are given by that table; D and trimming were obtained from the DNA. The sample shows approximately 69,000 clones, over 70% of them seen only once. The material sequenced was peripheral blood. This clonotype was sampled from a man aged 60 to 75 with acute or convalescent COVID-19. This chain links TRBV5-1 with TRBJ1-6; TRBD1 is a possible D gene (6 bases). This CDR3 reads CASSLDGGGGNSPLHF. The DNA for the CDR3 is TGCGCCAGCAGCTTGGATGGGGGCGGGGGCAATTCACCCCTCCACTTT.